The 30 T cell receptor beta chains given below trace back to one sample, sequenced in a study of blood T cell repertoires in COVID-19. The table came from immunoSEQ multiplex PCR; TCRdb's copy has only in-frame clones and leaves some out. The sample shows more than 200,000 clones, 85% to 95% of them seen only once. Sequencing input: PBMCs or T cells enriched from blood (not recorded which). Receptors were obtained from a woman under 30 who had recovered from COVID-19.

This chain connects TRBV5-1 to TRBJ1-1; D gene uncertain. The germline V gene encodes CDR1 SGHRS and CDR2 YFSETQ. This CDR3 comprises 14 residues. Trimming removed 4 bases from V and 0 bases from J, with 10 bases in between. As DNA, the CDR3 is TGCGCCAGCAGCCCAATAGCTCTGAACACTGAAGCTTTCTTT. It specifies CASSPIALNTEAFF.

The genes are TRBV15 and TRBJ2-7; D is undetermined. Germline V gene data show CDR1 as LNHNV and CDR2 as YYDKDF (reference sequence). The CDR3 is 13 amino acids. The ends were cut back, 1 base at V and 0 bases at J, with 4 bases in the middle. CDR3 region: CATSRVISYEQYF. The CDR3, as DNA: TGTGCCACCAGCAGAGTAATCTCCTACGAGCAGTACTTC.

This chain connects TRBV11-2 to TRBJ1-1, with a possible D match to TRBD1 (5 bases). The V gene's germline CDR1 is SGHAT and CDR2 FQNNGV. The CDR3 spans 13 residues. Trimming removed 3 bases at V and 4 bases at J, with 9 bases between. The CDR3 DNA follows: TGTGCCAGCAGCTTTTTGGGGGGCACTGAAGCTTTCTTT. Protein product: CASSFLGGTEAFF.

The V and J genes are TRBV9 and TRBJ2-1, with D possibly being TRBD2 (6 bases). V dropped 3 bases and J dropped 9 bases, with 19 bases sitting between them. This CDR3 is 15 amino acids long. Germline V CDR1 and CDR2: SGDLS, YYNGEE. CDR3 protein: CASSASQRLGAEQFF. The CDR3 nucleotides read TGTGCCAGCAGCGCCTCACAAAGACTAGGGGCTGAGCAGTTCTTC.

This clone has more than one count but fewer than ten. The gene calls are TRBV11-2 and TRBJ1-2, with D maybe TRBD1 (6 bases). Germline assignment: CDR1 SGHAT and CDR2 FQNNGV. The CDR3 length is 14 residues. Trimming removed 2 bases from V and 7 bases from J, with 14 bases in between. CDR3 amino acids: CASSLKGQSPGYTF. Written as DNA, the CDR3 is TGTGCCAGCAGCTTAAAAGGACAGAGCCCTGGCTACACCTTC.

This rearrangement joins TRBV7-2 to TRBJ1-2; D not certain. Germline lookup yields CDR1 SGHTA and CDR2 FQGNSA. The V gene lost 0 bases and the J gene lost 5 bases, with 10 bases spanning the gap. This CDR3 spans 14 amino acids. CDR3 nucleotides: TGTGCCAGCAGCTTAGCCGGACTTAGGTATGGCTACACCTTC. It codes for CASSLAGLRYGYTF.

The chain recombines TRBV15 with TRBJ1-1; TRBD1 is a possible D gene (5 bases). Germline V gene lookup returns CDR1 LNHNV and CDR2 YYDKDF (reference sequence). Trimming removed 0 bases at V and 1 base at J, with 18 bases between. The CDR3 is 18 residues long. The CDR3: CATSRDLAAGSENTEAFF. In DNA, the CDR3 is TGTGCCACCAGCAGAGATCTGGCGGCAGGGTCAGAGAACACTGAAGCTTTCTTT. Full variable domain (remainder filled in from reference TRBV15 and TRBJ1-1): DAMVIQNPRYQVTQFGKPVTLSCSQTLNHNVMYWYQQKSSQAPKLLFHYYDKDFNNEADTPDNFQSRRPNTSFCFLDIRSPGLGDTAMYLCATSRDLAAGSENTEAFFGQGTRLTVV.

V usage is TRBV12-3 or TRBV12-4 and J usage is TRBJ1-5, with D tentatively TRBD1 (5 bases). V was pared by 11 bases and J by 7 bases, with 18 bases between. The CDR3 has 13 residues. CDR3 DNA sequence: TGTGCCTGCACCTTGGGGCTATTCCAGCCCCAGCATTTT. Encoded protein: CACTLGLFQPQHF.

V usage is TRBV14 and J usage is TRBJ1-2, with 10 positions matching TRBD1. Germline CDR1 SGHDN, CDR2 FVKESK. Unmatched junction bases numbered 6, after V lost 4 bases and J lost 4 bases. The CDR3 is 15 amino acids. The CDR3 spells CASSRTGGRSYGYTF. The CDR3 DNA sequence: TGTGCCAGCAGCCGGACAGGGGGAAGGAGCTATGGCTACACCTTC. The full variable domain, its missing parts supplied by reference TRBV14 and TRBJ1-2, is EAGVTQFPSHSVIEKGQTVTLRCDPISGHDNLYWYRRVMGKEIKFLLHFVKESKQDESGMPNNRFLAERTGGTYSTLKVQPAELEDSGVYFCASSRTGGRSYGYTFGSGTRLTVV.

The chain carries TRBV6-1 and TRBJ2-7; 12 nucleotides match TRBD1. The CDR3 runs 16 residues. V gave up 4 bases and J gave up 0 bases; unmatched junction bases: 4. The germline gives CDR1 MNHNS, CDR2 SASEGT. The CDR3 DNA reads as TGTGCCAGCAGTGTGGGACAGGGGGCTAGCTCCTACGAGCAGTACTTC. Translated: CASSVGQGASSYEQYF.

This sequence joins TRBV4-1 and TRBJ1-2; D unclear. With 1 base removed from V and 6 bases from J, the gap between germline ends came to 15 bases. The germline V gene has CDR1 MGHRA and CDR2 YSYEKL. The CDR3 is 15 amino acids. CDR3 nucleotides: TGCGCCAGCAGCCAAGCATGGGGAGTTATCCATGGCTACACCTTC. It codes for CASSQAWGVIHGYTF.

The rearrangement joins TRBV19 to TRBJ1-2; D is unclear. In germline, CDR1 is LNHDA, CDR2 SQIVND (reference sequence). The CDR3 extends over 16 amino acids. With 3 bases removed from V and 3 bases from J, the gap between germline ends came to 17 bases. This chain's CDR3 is CASSIDRKGADYGYTF. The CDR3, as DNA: TGTGCCAGTAGTATTGATCGGAAGGGAGCGGACTATGGCTACACCTTC.

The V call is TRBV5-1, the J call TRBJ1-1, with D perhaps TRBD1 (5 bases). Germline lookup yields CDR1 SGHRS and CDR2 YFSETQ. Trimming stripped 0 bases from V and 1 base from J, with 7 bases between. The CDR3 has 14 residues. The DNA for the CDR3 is TGCGCCAGCAGCTTGGGACAGCCGAACACTGAAGCTTTCTTT. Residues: CASSLGQPNTEAFF.

The CDR3 protein is CASSPRRGANTEAFF. Here the CDR3 DNA reads TGTGCCAGCTCACCACGGCGGGGGGCGAACACTGAAGCTTTCTTT. The chain carries TRBV18 and TRBJ1-1; D perhaps matches TRBD1 (6 bases). Looked up from germline, CDR1 is KGHSH and CDR2 is LQKENI. V lost 1 base, J lost 1 base, and 10 bases lay in between. The CDR3 has 15 residues.

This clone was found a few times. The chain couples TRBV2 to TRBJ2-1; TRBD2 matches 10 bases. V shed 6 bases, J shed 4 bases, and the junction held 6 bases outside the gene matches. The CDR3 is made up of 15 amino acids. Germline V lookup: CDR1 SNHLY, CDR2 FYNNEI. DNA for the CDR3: TGTGCCAGCAGCCCTAGCGGGGGTGGTTACAATGAGCAGTTCTTC. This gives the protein CASSPSGGGYNEQFF.

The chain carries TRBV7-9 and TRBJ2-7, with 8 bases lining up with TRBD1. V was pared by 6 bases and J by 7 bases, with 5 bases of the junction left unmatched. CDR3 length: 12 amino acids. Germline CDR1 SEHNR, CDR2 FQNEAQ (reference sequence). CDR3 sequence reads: CASSRGQGEQYF. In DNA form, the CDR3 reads TGTGCCAGCAGTCGAGGACAGGGTGAGCAGTACTTC.

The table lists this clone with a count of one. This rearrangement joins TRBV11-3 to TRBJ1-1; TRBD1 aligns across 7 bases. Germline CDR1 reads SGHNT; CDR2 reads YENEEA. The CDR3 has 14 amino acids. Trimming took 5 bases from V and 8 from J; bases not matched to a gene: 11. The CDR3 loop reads CASSPQRGQVEAFF. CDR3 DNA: TGTGCCAGCAGCCCCCAAAGAGGACAGGTGGAAGCTTTCTTT.

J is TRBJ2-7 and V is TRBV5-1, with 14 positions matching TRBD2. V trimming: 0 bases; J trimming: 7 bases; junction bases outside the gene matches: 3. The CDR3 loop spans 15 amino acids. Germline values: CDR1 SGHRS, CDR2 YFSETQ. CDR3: CASSLAGLAGVEQYF. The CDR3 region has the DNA TGCGCCAGCAGCTTGGCGGGACTAGCGGGAGTTGAGCAGTACTTC. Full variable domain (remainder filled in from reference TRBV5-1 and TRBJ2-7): KAGVTQTPRYLIKTRGQQVTLSCSPISGHRSVSWYQQTPGQGLQFLFEYFSETQRNKGNFPGRFSGRQFSNSRSEMNVSTLELGDSALYLCASSLAGLAGVEQYFGPGTRLTVT.

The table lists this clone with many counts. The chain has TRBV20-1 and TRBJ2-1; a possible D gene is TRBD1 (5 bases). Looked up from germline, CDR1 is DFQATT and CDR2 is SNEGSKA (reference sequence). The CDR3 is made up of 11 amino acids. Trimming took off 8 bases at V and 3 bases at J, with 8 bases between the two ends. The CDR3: CSWTHYNEQFF. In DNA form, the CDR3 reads TGCAGTTGGACACACTACAATGAGCAGTTCTTC.

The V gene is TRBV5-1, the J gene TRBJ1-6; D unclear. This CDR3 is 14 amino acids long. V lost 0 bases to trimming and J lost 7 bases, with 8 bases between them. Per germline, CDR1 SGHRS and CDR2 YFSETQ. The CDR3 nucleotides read TGCGCCAGCAGCTTGGAAGGAGCGAATTCACCCCTCCACTTT. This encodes CASSLEGANSPLHF.

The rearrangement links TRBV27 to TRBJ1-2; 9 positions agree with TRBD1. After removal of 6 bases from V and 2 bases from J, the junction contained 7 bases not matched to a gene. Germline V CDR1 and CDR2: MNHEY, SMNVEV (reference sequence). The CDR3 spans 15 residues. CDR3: CASSLGQGKNYGYTF. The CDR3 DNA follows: TGTGCCAGCAGCTTAGGACAGGGGAAAAACTATGGCTACACCTTC.

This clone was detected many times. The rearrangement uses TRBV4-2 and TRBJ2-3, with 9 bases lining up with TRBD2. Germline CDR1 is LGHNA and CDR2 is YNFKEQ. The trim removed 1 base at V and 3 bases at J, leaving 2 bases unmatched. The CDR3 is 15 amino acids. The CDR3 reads CASSQGLAATDTQYF. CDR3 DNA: TGTGCCAGCAGCCAAGGACTAGCGGCGACAGATACGCAGTATTTT.

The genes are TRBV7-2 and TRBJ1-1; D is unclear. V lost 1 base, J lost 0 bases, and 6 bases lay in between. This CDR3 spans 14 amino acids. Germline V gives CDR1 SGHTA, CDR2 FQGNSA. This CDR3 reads CASSLVAMNTEAFF. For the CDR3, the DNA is TGTGCCAGCAGCTTAGTCGCGATGAACACTGAAGCTTTCTTT. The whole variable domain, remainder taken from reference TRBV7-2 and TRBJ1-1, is GAGVSQSPSNKVTEKGKDVELRCDPISGHTALYWYRQSLGQGLEFLIYFQGNSAPDKSGLPSDRFSAERTGGSVSTLTIQRTQQEDSAVYLCASSLVAMNTEAFFGQGTRLTVV.

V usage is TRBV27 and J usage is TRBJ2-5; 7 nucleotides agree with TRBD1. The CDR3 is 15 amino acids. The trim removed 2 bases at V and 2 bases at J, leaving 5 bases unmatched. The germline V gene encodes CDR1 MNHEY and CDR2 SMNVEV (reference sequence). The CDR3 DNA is TGTGCCAGCAGTTTAGGGACAGCATCGCAAGAGACCCAGTACTTC. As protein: CASSLGTASQETQYF.

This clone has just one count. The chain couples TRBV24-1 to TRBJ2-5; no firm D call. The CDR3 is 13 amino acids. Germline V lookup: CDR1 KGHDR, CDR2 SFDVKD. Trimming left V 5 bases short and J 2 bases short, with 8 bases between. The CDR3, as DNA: TGTGCCACCAGTGGGGCAGGACAAGAGACCCAGTACTTC. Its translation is CATSGAGQETQYF.

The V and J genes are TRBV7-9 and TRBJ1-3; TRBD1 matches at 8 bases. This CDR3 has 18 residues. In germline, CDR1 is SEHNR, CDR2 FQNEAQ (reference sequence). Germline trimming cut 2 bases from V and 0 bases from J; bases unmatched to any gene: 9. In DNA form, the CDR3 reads TGTGCCAGCAGCTTACGGGGACAGGCTGTAAACTCTGGAAACACCATATATTTT. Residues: CASSLRGQAVNSGNTIYF. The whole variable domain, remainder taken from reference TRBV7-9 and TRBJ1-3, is DTGVSQNPRHKITKRGQNVTFRCDPISEHNRLYWYRQTLGQGPEFLTYFQNEAQLEKSRLLSDRFSAERPKGSFSTLEIQRTEQGDSAMYLCASSLRGQAVNSGNTIYFGEGSWLTVV.

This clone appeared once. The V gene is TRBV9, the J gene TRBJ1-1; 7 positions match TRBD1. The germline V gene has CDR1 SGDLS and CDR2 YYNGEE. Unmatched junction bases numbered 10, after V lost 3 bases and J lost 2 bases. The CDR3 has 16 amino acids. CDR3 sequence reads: CASSGFPGQINTEAFF. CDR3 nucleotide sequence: TGTGCCAGCAGCGGGTTCCCGGGACAGATAAACACTGAAGCTTTCTTT.

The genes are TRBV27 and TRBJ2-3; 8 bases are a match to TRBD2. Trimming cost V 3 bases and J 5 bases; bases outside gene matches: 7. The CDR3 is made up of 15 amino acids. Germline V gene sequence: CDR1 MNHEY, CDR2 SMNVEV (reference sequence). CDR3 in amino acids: CASSFAGGREDTQYF. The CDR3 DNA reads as TGTGCCAGCAGTTTCGCGGGAGGCCGCGAAGATACGCAGTATTTT.

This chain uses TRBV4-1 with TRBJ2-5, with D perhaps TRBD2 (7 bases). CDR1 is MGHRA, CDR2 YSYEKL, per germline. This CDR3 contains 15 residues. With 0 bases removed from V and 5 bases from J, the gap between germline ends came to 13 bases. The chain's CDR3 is CASSQEGGARETQYF. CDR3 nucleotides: TGCGCCAGCAGCCAAGAGGGGGGGGCGCGGGAGACCCAGTACTTC.

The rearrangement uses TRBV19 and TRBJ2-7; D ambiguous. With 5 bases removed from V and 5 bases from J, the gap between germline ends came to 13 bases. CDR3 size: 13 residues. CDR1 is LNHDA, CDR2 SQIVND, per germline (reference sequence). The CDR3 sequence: CASSARWKNEQYF. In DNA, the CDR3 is TGTGCCAGTAGTGCGCGGTGGAAGAACGAGCAGTACTTC.